Listed below are T cell receptor beta chains from one sample, sequenced in a study of cytomegalovirus exposure and HLA in healthy donors. TCRdb's copy holds only in-frame clones and misses some; the assay was immunoSEQ multiplex PCR. The sample has 250,000 to 400,000 clones, 70% to 90% seen once. Sequencing was done on a sample of PBMCs. All receptors come from a man aged 25-40 years in good health and CMV-seronegative. The CDR3 runs from the conserved cysteine through the conserved F or W. The order of the fields is J gene, clone size, D gene, V gene, CDR3 DNA, CDR3 protein. The D gene is left open where the match is weak. The size entry is marked missing in some rows and otherwise reads once, few, many or a size class.

j_call: TRBJ2-5
clone_size: -
d_call: -
v_call: TRBV5-1
cdr3_nt: TGCGCCAGCAGCTTGGGACAGAGCCAAGAGACCCAGTACTTC
cdr3_aa: CASSLGQSQETQYF

j_call: TRBJ1-2
clone_size: -
d_call: TRBD1
v_call: TRBV6-1
cdr3_nt: TGTGCCAGCAGCCCTACAGGGGGTTATGGCTACACCTTC
cdr3_aa: CASSPTGGYGYTF

j_call: TRBJ2-6
clone_size: -
d_call: TRBD1
v_call: TRBV5-1
cdr3_nt: TGCGCCAGCAGCCTCGGGACAGGGGTCTCCGGGGCCAACGTCCTGACTTTC
cdr3_aa: CASSLGTGVSGANVLTF

j_call: TRBJ2-2
clone_size: -
d_call: -
v_call: TRBV4-1
cdr3_nt: TGCGCCAGCAGCCAAGATAGGTGGAGGGATAGGGGGGAGCTGTTTTTT
cdr3_aa: CASSQDRWRDRGELFF

j_call: TRBJ1-1
clone_size: -
d_call: TRBD1
v_call: TRBV6-6
cdr3_nt: TGTGCCAGCAGTTACCAGGGGGCGCTGACTGAAGCTTTCTTT
cdr3_aa: CASSYQGALTEAFF

j_call: TRBJ1-1
clone_size: -
d_call: -
v_call: TRBV10-3
cdr3_nt: TGTGCCATCCACGCGGGACGGACCCGGAACACTGAAGCTTTCTTT
cdr3_aa: CAIHAGRTRNTEAFF

j_call: TRBJ1-1
clone_size: -
d_call: -
v_call: TRBV13
cdr3_nt: TGTGCCAGCAGCTTAGGCGTAGCTGAAGCTTTCTTT
cdr3_aa: CASSLGVAEAFF

j_call: TRBJ1-1
clone_size: -
d_call: -
v_call: TRBV5-8
cdr3_nt: TGTGCCAGCAGCTTGCTCGGGCCGGGAACTGAAGCTTTCTTT
cdr3_aa: CASSLLGPGTEAFF

j_call: TRBJ1-2
clone_size: -
d_call: -
v_call: TRBV6-5
cdr3_nt: TGTGCCAGCAGACCCCGAGCCTATCGAGGAGGCTACACCTTC
cdr3_aa: CASRPRAYRGGYTF

j_call: TRBJ2-7
clone_size: -
d_call: TRBD2
v_call: TRBV6-6
cdr3_nt: TGTGCCAGCAACCCTCTCGAGCGGGGGGCTAAACAGTACTTC
cdr3_aa: CASNPLERGAKQYF

j_call: TRBJ2-7
clone_size: -
d_call: -
v_call: TRBV19
cdr3_nt: TGTGCCAGTAGTCTCTCCAGGGACTCCTACGAGCAGTACTTC
cdr3_aa: CASSLSRDSYEQYF

j_call: TRBJ2-3
clone_size: -
d_call: TRBD2
v_call: TRBV5-1
cdr3_nt: TGCGCCAGCAGCGAGACTAGCATTTCTTCAGATACGCAGTATTTT
cdr3_aa: CASSETSISSDTQYF

j_call: TRBJ1-6
clone_size: -
d_call: -
v_call: TRBV10-1
cdr3_nt: TGCGCCAGCAGTGAGAGGGAGTTTTCACCCCTCCACTTT
cdr3_aa: CASSEREFSPLHF

j_call: TRBJ2-7
clone_size: -
d_call: TRBD1
v_call: TRBV19
cdr3_nt: TGTGCCAGTAGTCGACAGGGAGAAAAGTTCTACGAGCAGTACTTC
cdr3_aa: CASSRQGEKFYEQYF

j_call: TRBJ1-1
clone_size: -
d_call: -
v_call: TRBV30
cdr3_nt: TGTGCCTGGAGTGCCGACAACCTGAACACTGAAGCTTTCTTT
cdr3_aa: CAWSADNLNTEAFF

j_call: TRBJ1-5
clone_size: -
d_call: TRBD1
v_call: TRBV4-3
cdr3_nt: TGCGCCAGCAGCCAAGACCGGACAGGGGGTCATCAGCCCCAGCATTTT
cdr3_aa: CASSQDRTGGHQPQHF

j_call: TRBJ2-3
clone_size: -
d_call: -
v_call: TRBV11-2
cdr3_nt: TGTGCCAGCAGCTTACTACAGGCTTTCACAGATACGCAGTATTTT
cdr3_aa: CASSLLQAFTDTQYF

j_call: TRBJ1-4
clone_size: -
d_call: TRBD1
v_call: TRBV30
cdr3_nt: TGTGCCTGGAGTGATGGGACAGGGAGTGTGGGGGAAAAACTGTTTTTT
cdr3_aa: CAWSDGTGSVGEKLFF

j_call: TRBJ2-5
clone_size: -
d_call: TRBD1
v_call: TRBV7-6
cdr3_nt: TGTGCCAGCAGCTTTGGGACAGAAGAGACCCAGTACTTC
cdr3_aa: CASSFGTEETQYF

j_call: TRBJ2-3
clone_size: -
d_call: -
v_call: TRBV5-6
cdr3_nt: TGTGCCAGCAGCCAAGGACAGAAGACAGATACGCAGTATTTT
cdr3_aa: CASSQGQKTDTQYF

j_call: TRBJ1-4
clone_size: -
d_call: -
v_call: TRBV6-1
cdr3_nt: TGTGCCAGCACCCGGGTTTTTAATGAAAAACTGTTTTTT
cdr3_aa: CASTRVFNEKLFF

j_call: TRBJ1-5
clone_size: -
d_call: TRBD1
v_call: TRBV9
cdr3_nt: TGTGCCAGCAGCGTCGGACAGGGGGGAAGCAATCAGCCCCAGCATTTT
cdr3_aa: CASSVGQGGSNQPQHF

j_call: TRBJ2-7
clone_size: -
d_call: -
v_call: TRBV6-1
cdr3_nt: TGTGCCAGCACAAGACAGGTCGAGCAGTACTTC
cdr3_aa: CASTRQVEQYF

j_call: TRBJ2-1
clone_size: -
d_call: -
v_call: TRBV2
cdr3_nt: TGTGCCAGCACGGACGGGGAGTTTTCCTACAATGAGCAGTTCTTC
cdr3_aa: CASTDGEFSYNEQFF

j_call: TRBJ2-7
clone_size: -
d_call: TRBD1
v_call: TRBV29-1
cdr3_nt: TGCAGCGTTGATGCCGGGACAGGGCGCGAGCAGTACTTC
cdr3_aa: CSVDAGTGREQYF

j_call: TRBJ1-1
clone_size: -
d_call: TRBD1
v_call: TRBV5-4
cdr3_nt: TGTGCCAGCAGCACACGGGACAGGGGGCCCACTGAAGCTTTCTTT
cdr3_aa: CASSTRDRGPTEAFF

j_call: TRBJ1-5
clone_size: once
d_call: -
v_call: TRBV5-1
cdr3_nt: TGCGCCAGCAGTTGGTCGGGAGGGCGAGATCAGCCCCAGCATTTT
cdr3_aa: CASSWSGGRDQPQHF

j_call: TRBJ2-5
clone_size: -
d_call: TRBD2
v_call: TRBV7-2
cdr3_nt: TGTGCCAGCAGCTTACGAGGGACTATCGGTAACCCCGAGGAGACCCAGTACTTC
cdr3_aa: CASSLRGTIGNPEETQYF

j_call: TRBJ1-6
clone_size: -
d_call: -
v_call: TRBV2
cdr3_nt: TGTGCCAGCATTGCACAGTCAAGCTCCTATAATTCACCCCTCCACTTT
cdr3_aa: CASIAQSSSYNSPLHF

j_call: TRBJ2-2
clone_size: -
d_call: -
v_call: TRBV5-1
cdr3_nt: TGCGCCAGCAGGCGAATTGGACAAAACACCGGGGAGCTGTTTTTT
cdr3_aa: CASRRIGQNTGELFF

j_call: TRBJ1-4
clone_size: -
d_call: TRBD1
v_call: TRBV11-2
cdr3_nt: TGTGCCAGCAGTCCTCGGGCGGGACAGGAGAGTGAAAAACTGTTTTTT
cdr3_aa: CASSPRAGQESEKLFF

j_call: TRBJ2-7
clone_size: -
d_call: TRBD2
v_call: TRBV25-1
cdr3_nt: TGTGCCAGCAGTGAAGGGACTAGCGGGGGCCCAGCCTACGAGCAGTACTTC
cdr3_aa: CASSEGTSGGPAYEQYF

j_call: TRBJ1-1
clone_size: -
d_call: TRBD1
v_call: TRBV5-4
cdr3_nt: TGTGCCAGCAGCCGGGGACAGGGAGGCAACACTGAAGCTTTCTTT
cdr3_aa: CASSRGQGGNTEAFF

j_call: TRBJ1-2
clone_size: -
d_call: -
v_call: TRBV6-1
cdr3_nt: TGTGCCAGCAAAGGTGGTTGGGCGAACTATGGCTACACCTTC
cdr3_aa: CASKGGWANYGYTF

j_call: TRBJ2-5
clone_size: -
d_call: -
v_call: TRBV4-3
cdr3_nt: TGCGCCAGCAGCCAGGACACTCTAGGGACCCAGTACTTC
cdr3_aa: CASSQDTLGTQYF

j_call: TRBJ2-3
clone_size: once
d_call: -
v_call: TRBV6-5
cdr3_nt: TGTGCCAGCAGCCAGGGTTTGGCAGATACGCAGTATTTT
cdr3_aa: CASSQGLADTQYF

j_call: TRBJ1-5
clone_size: -
d_call: -
v_call: TRBV5-5
cdr3_nt: TGTGCCAGCAGCTGGGGGATTGTAGGGGGTCCGCAGCCCCAGCATTTT
cdr3_aa: CASSWGIVGGPQPQHF

j_call: TRBJ1-2
clone_size: once
d_call: TRBD1
v_call: TRBV10-2
cdr3_nt: TGCGCCAGCACACCATATCGGACAGGTGGATATGGCTACACCTTC
cdr3_aa: CASTPYRTGGYGYTF

j_call: TRBJ2-3
clone_size: -
d_call: TRBD2
v_call: TRBV11-2
cdr3_nt: TGTGCCAGCAGCTTAGGCGGGGGAGCTACTAGCACAGATACGCAGTATTTT
cdr3_aa: CASSLGGGATSTDTQYF

j_call: TRBJ1-2
clone_size: -
d_call: -
v_call: TRBV2
cdr3_nt: TGTGCCAGCAGTGAAGCTGGGGGCCCCGTCTTTGGCTACACCTTC
cdr3_aa: CASSEAGGPVFGYTF

j_call: TRBJ2-1
clone_size: -
d_call: -
v_call: TRBV6-1
cdr3_nt: TGTGCCAGCAGTGCAGGGGAAGGTGAGCAGTTCTTC
cdr3_aa: CASSAGEGEQFF

j_call: TRBJ2-2
clone_size: -
d_call: TRBD2
v_call: TRBV27
cdr3_nt: TGTGCCAGCAGGGATTTCGGGACTAGCGGGGGTCTGTTCGGGGAGCTGTTTTTT
cdr3_aa: CASRDFGTSGGLFGELFF

j_call: TRBJ2-2
clone_size: -
d_call: -
v_call: TRBV2
cdr3_nt: TGTGCCAGCAAGGAGAAGTACACCGGGGAGCTGTTTTTT
cdr3_aa: CASKEKYTGELFF

j_call: TRBJ2-2
clone_size: -
d_call: TRBD1
v_call: TRBV7-8
cdr3_nt: TGTGCCAGCAGCAAAACGGCAGGGGGTACGAACACCGGGGAGCTGTTTTTT
cdr3_aa: CASSKTAGGTNTGELFF

j_call: TRBJ2-3
clone_size: -
d_call: -
v_call: TRBV11-2
cdr3_nt: TGTGCCAGCAGCTTAAATACGGGGTTCACAGATACGCAGTATTTT
cdr3_aa: CASSLNTGFTDTQYF

j_call: TRBJ2-1
clone_size: -
d_call: TRBD2
v_call: TRBV2
cdr3_nt: TGTGCCAGCAGTGAACCTGTGATAGCGGGGGGGATGGAGCAGTTCTTC
cdr3_aa: CASSEPVIAGGMEQFF

j_call: TRBJ1-1
clone_size: -
d_call: -
v_call: TRBV6-1
cdr3_nt: TGTGCCAGCAGACCACCACAGGTAGGCGACACTGAAGCTTTCTTT
cdr3_aa: CASRPPQVGDTEAFF

j_call: TRBJ1-1
clone_size: -
d_call: -
v_call: TRBV27
cdr3_nt: TGTGCCAGCAGTTTATCGCGGCCGAACACTGAAGCTTTCTTT
cdr3_aa: CASSLSRPNTEAFF

j_call: TRBJ1-1
clone_size: few
d_call: TRBD1
v_call: TRBV10-3
cdr3_nt: TGTGCCATCAGTTTTACAGGGGCGAACACTGAAGCTTTCTTT
cdr3_aa: CAISFTGANTEAFF

j_call: TRBJ2-7
clone_size: -
d_call: -
v_call: TRBV29-1
cdr3_nt: TGCAGCGCCGGACACACGTCAGCGGAGCAGTACTTC
cdr3_aa: CSAGHTSAEQYF

j_call: TRBJ2-3
clone_size: -
d_call: TRBD2
v_call: TRBV5-1
cdr3_nt: TGCGCCAGCAGCTTGACTAGCGGGGGGTCCACAGATACGCAGTATTTT
cdr3_aa: CASSLTSGGSTDTQYF

j_call: TRBJ1-1
clone_size: few
d_call: -
v_call: TRBV27
cdr3_nt: TGTGCCAGCAGTTTACGGGAAAGGAACACTGAAGCTTTCTTT
cdr3_aa: CASSLRERNTEAFF

j_call: TRBJ1-2
clone_size: -
d_call: TRBD1
v_call: TRBV5-4
cdr3_nt: TGTGCCAGCAGCCCGGACAGGCTAGTCTATGGCTACACCTTC
cdr3_aa: CASSPDRLVYGYTF

j_call: TRBJ2-5
clone_size: -
d_call: TRBD1
v_call: TRBV18
cdr3_nt: TGTGCCAGCTCACCACCCGGGACAGAATTCTGGGAGACCCAGTACTTC
cdr3_aa: CASSPPGTEFWETQYF

j_call: TRBJ2-7
clone_size: few
d_call: TRBD1
v_call: TRBV7-9
cdr3_nt: TGTGCCAGCAGCTCGGGACAGGGACGAACCGAGCAGTACTTC
cdr3_aa: CASSSGQGRTEQYF

j_call: TRBJ1-5
clone_size: -
d_call: TRBD1
v_call: TRBV5-6
cdr3_nt: TGTGCCAGCAGCTTACAGGGGGTAATAAGTCAGCCCCAGCATTTT
cdr3_aa: CASSLQGVISQPQHF